The TCR beta chain described here comes from a study of CDR3 diversity in severe acne. The CDR3 is made up of 14 amino acids. V was clipped by 2 bases and J by 6 bases, with 17 bases between them. Germline V gives CDR1 DFQATT, CDR2 SNEGSKA (reference sequence). A few counts support this clonotype. In TCRdb, the PCR reads were re-called with MiXCR into one record per CDR3 protein. The sample consists of approximately 80,000 distinct CDR3 sequences, around 50% of them appearing once. This chain connects TRBV20-1 to TRBJ2-7; TRBD2 is a possible D gene (6 bases). Sequencing used blood. The TCR originated in a male donor in good health, without acne. The CDR3 sequence: CSARTGGILGEQYF. CDR3 DNA sequence: TGCAGTGCTAGAACTGGCGGGATTCTAGGCGAGCAGTACTTC.